The rows below give T cell receptor beta chains drawn from one sample of a study of T cells in Graves' hyperthyroidism and ophthalmopathy. From the multiplex PCR reads, TCRdb called clonotypes with MiXCR, one entry per CDR3 protein. This sample has about 560,000 distinct CDR3 sequences, with 46% found just once. The sequencing sample was made of peripheral blood or thyroid tissue (not recorded which). Receptors originate from a woman aged 18-29 years with Graves' hyperthyroidism. Both conserved end residues are part of each CDR3. A D gene is named only where the DNA matches it firmly. Clone size appears in some rows only: once, few, many, or a class for an expanded clone.

- TRBJ1-4 TRBD1 TRBV20-1 CSARRRTGGGEKLFF TGCAGTGCTCGCCGACGGACAGGGGGCGGTGAAAAACTGTTTTTT
many TRBJ1-5 - TRBV2 CASGQRVGQPQHF TGTGCCAGCGGTCAGAGGGTGGGACAGCCCCAGCATTTT
- TRBJ1-1 - TRBV10-3 CASSEAPLSTEAFF TGTGCCAGCAGTGAGGCGCCCCTAAGCACTGAAGCTTTCTTT
- TRBJ1-4 - TRBV7-9 CASSSFRTEKLFF TGTGCCAGCAGCAGTTTCCGGACTGAAAAACTGTTTTTT
- TRBJ2-7 TRBD1 TRBV7-3 CASRPPGQGARDEQYF TGTGCCAGCAGGCCCCCGGGACAGGGGGCGCGGGACGAGCAGTACTTC
few TRBJ1-1 TRBD1 TRBV6-5 CASSQPKGATEAFF TGTGCCAGCAGTCAGCCTAAGGGGGCCACTGAAGCTTTCTTT
- TRBJ2-7 - TRBV15 CATSDDFIFEQYF TGTGCCACCAGCGACGACTTTATCTTCGAGCAGTACTTC
- TRBJ1-1 - TRBV5-1 CASSRAMNTEAFF TGCGCCAGCTCCCGGGCAATGAACACTGAAGCTTTCTTT
few TRBJ2-7 - TRBV6-5 CASLSRADYEQYF TGTGCCAGCTTATCTCGGGCAGACTACGAGCAGTACTTC
- TRBJ2-7 - TRBV6-6 CASSEALSLRSLQYF TGTGCCAGCAGTGAAGCGCTCAGTTTGAGGAGTCTGCAGTACTTC
few TRBJ1-2 - TRBV29-1 CSVYRQLNKVNYGYTF TGCAGCGTTTACAGGCAGCTAAATAAAGTCAACTATGGCTACACCTTC
many TRBJ2-5 TRBD1 TRBV25-1 CASSEGTGLETQYF TGTGCCAGCAGTGAAGGGACAGGGCTGGAGACCCAGTACTTC
few TRBJ1-4 TRBD1 TRBV14 CASSHGDRPGGEKLFF TGTGCCAGCAGCCACGGGGACAGGCCGGGGGGTGAAAAACTGTTTTTT
few TRBJ2-7 TRBD2 TRBV7-9 CASSLGTSGMRDEQYF TGTGCCAGCAGCCTCGGGACTAGCGGGATGAGGGACGAGCAGTACTTC
many TRBJ1-2 - TRBV7-9 CASSLGPGADGYTF TGTGCCAGCAGCTTAGGCCCGGGGGCGGATGGCTACACCTTC
- TRBJ2-7 TRBD2 TRBV5-1 CASSLVSSGDVYEQYF TGTGCCAGCAGCTTGGTGTCTAGCGGGGATGTTTACGAGCAGTACTTC
- TRBJ2-1 TRBD2 TRBV2 CASSRELYEQFF TGTGCCAGCTCGCGGGAGCTCTATGAGCAGTTCTTC
many TRBJ1-2 - TRBV7-2 CASTPRGPYGYTF TGTGCCAGCACTCCCCGGGGGCCCTATGGCTACACCTTC
- TRBJ2-3 TRBD1 TRBV15 CATSRAGQADTQYF TGTGCCACCAGCAGAGCGGGACAGGCAGATACGCAGTATTTT
- TRBJ2-5 - TRBV6-5 CASSYGSAETQYF TGCGCCAGCAGTTACGGCTCGGCCGAGACCCAGTACTTC
- TRBJ1-2 TRBD1 TRBV19 CARSPDRFISYTF TGTGCCAGATCACCGGACAGGTTCATAAGCTACACCTTC